The rows below give T cell receptor beta chains drawn from one sample of a study of T cell repertoires in cytomegalovirus infection. TCRdb re-called the reads with MiXCR, one entry per CDR3 protein. The table includes approximately 350,000 distinct CDR3 sequences, about 35% detected once. The antigens of these receptors remain unknown. The specimen was cultured PBMCs, collected from culture after CMV antigen stimulation. The receptors originated from a human donor in good health (CMV status not recorded). Some clones in this sample may be carry-over from other donors' samples. Each CDR3 is given with its conserved first and last residue. A D gene is named only where the DNA matches it firmly. Size is stated for part of the rows, as once, few or many counts, or as a class when the clone is expanded.

d_call,clone_size,v_call,j_call,cdr3_nt,cdr3_aa
-,few,TRBV6-5,TRBJ1-1,TGTGCCAGCAGTTACCGGGGGGCCGAGAACACTGAAGCTTTCTTT,CASSYRGAENTEAFF
-,-,TRBV18,TRBJ2-1,TGTGCCAGCTCACCTAAACGGCGTCAGGCCCTATCCAATGAGCAGTTCTTC,CASSPKRRQALSNEQFF
TRBD2,few,TRBV3-1,TRBJ2-3,TGTGCCAGCAGTGGACTAGCGGGACGGGCCGATACGCAGTATTTT,CASSGLAGRADTQYF
-,-,TRBV6-1,TRBJ2-1,TGTGCCAGCACCGAGGGCTGGGGGTCCTACAATGAGCAGTTCTTC,CASTEGWGSYNEQFF
-,-,TRBV12-3/TRBV12-4,TRBJ2-7,TGTGCCAGCACCCTAGGGGGGGGAAGGGGCGAGCAGTACTTC,CASTLGGGRGEQYF
TRBD1,few,TRBV27,TRBJ1-2,TGTGCCAGCAGTTGGGGACAGGGGTATGGCTACACCTTC,CASSWGQGYGYTF
TRBD2,-,TRBV4-3,TRBJ2-1,TGCGCCAGCAGCCACGGACTAGCAGCCAATGAGCAGTTCTTC,CASSHGLAANEQFF
-,few,TRBV4-1,TRBJ1-5,TGCGCCAGCAGCCAATTCGCAGGGGACTCCCTGTGGCCCCAGCATTTT,CASSQFAGDSLWPQHF
-,-,TRBV27,TRBJ2-7,TGTGCCAGCAGTCGCAGCTGGGGGGCGTACGAGCAGTACTTC,CASSRSWGAYEQYF
TRBD1,few,TRBV7-9,TRBJ1-2,TGTGCCAGCAGCTTGGGACAGGAGGAATATGGCTACACCTTC,CASSLGQEEYGYTF
-,few,TRBV4-3,TRBJ2-3,TGCGCCAGCAGCCAAGTTTTGGATGGCTACCTACTCACAGATACGCAGTATTTT,CASSQVLDGYLLTDTQYF
-,few,TRBV7-2,TRBJ1-4,TGTGCCAGCAGCCGAGGGGGGGATAATAATGAAAAACTGTTTTTT,CASSRGGDNNEKLFF
-,-,TRBV9,TRBJ2-1,TGTGCCAGCAGCCCGAGGGGAGGGGGACAAGGGGTAGCAGAGCAGTTCTTC,CASSPRGGGQGVAEQFF